This T cell receptor (beta chain) stems from a study of T cell responses to AZD1222 COVID-19 vaccine. Study-level results: Spike as a whole was targeted by vaccine-associated CD4 TCRs, dominant at 160-218 and 743-854. Baseline seropositivity occurred in only six AZD1222 recipients. Epitopes outside B.1.351 and B.1.1.7 mutated regions reportedly drew nearly half of spike TCRs.

Clones were sequenced by immunoSEQ multiplex PCR, and TCRdb holds only the in-frame ones, with some missing. The repertoire includes 100,000 or so clones, about 89% of them detected once, and around 15% sits in the top ten. V was trimmed by 3 bases and J by 0 bases, leaving 12 bases between them. CDR1 DFQATT and CDR2 SNEGSKA come from the germline V gene (reference sequence). The CDR3 spans 14 residues. Remarks on this clone: What it binds is not known.

The chain combines TRBV20-1 with TRBJ2-7; D perhaps matches TRBD1 (6 bases). The TCR originated in an adult in good health. This sample comprised peripheral blood, obtained on day 0 of AZD1222 vaccination. The chain's CDR3 is CSASGHRASYEQYF. Written as DNA, the CDR3 is TGCAGTGCTAGTGGGCACAGGGCCTCCTACGAGCAGTACTTC.